Following are 27 T cell receptor beta chains from one sample sequenced in a study of blood T cell repertoires in COVID-19. Produced via immunoSEQ multiplex PCR; TCRdb's table is partial and in-frame only. This sample has roughly 360,000 clones, with around 87% found just once. The material sequenced was PBMCs or T cells enriched from blood (not recorded which). The receptors come from a woman aged 25 to 39 with acute COVID-19.

The CDR3: CASSPQEISGDGSYEQYF. For the CDR3, the DNA is TGTGCCAGCAGCCCGCAAGAAATTAGCGGGGACGGCTCCTACGAGCAGTACTTC. This rearrangement joins TRBV5-6 to TRBJ2-7; TRBD2 matches 8 bases. The CDR3 has 18 amino acids. Germline V gene sequence: CDR1 SGHDT, CDR2 YYEEEE. Trimming cost V 4 bases and J 0 bases; bases outside gene matches: 15.

This clone appeared a few times. The chain uses TRBV7-3 and TRBJ2-2, with a possible D match to TRBD1 (6 bases). CDR3 length: 15 amino acids. Trimming pared 5 bases from V and 0 bases from J, leaving 10 bases between. From germline, CDR1 is SGHTA and CDR2 FQGTGA. This chain's CDR3 is CASSRRQANTGELFF. In DNA form, the CDR3 reads TGTGCCAGCAGCCGACGACAGGCGAACACCGGGGAGCTGTTTTTT.

This clone has just one count. The V gene is TRBV25-1, the J gene TRBJ2-3; D not resolved. In germline, CDR1 is MGHDK, CDR2 SYGVNS. V was trimmed by 0 bases and J by 10 bases, leaving 11 bases between them. This CDR3 contains 13 residues. Here the CDR3 reads CASSEYQDSAQYF. The DNA of the CDR3 is TGTGCCAGCAGTGAATATCAGGATTCTGCGCAGTATTTT.

This chain uses TRBV11-2 with TRBJ1-5, with D uncertain. The ends were cut back, 1 base at V and 0 bases at J, with 10 bases in the middle. This CDR3 has 16 residues. Germline CDR1 and CDR2: SGHAT and FQNNGV. The CDR3 loop is CASSLGTDFSNQPQHF. In DNA, the CDR3 is TGTGCCAGCAGCTTAGGGACGGACTTTAGCAATCAGCCCCAGCATTTT.

This chain joins TRBV6-5 and TRBJ2-7, with 7 nucleotides matching TRBD2. Per the germline V gene, CDR1 is MNHEY and CDR2 is SVGAGI. The junction had 9 bases not matched to a gene; V was cut back by 6 bases and J by 1 base. The CDR3 is 15 residues long. CDR3 DNA sequence: TGTGCCAGCAGACCCCTGGGAGGGGCATCCTACGAGCAGTACTTC. Protein sequence: CASRPLGGASYEQYF.

For the CDR3, the DNA is TGTGCCAGCAGCCGGACAGGGTCGGACACTGAAGCTTTCTTT. Translating it yields CASSRTGSDTEAFF. This sequence joins TRBV6-5 and TRBJ1-1; 8 bases are a match to TRBD1. V was pared by 6 bases and J by 3 bases, with 6 bases of the junction left unmatched. Germline V gives CDR1 MNHEY, CDR2 SVGAGI. This CDR3 contains 14 residues.

The chain combines TRBV21-1 with TRBJ1-1; TRBD1, the D gene given by the table, was not confirmed from the DNA. TRBV21-1 is an annotated pseudogene. This CDR3 has 16 amino acids. CDR3 amino acids: CASSKKGDRANTEAFF. The CDR3 DNA reads as TGTGCCAGCAGCAAAAAGGGAGACAGGGCGAACACTGAAGCTTTCTTT.

The chain couples TRBV12-3 or TRBV12-4 to TRBJ2-7, with D tentatively TRBD1 (6 bases). Trimming took 4 bases from V and 3 from J, leaving 10 bases between them. The CDR3 has 13 residues. CDR3 region: CASSSQQGYEQYF. The CDR3 nucleotides are TGTGCCAGCAGTTCCCAACAGGGCTACGAGCAGTACTTC.

The gene calls are TRBV5-1 and TRBJ1-2; no clear D gene. The ends were cut back, 1 base at V and 7 bases at J, with 14 bases in the middle. The germline gives CDR1 SGHRS, CDR2 YFSETQ. CDR3 size: 14 residues. The CDR3 loop is CASSLIGQAGGYTF. CDR3 coding DNA: TGCGCCAGCAGCTTGATCGGCCAAGCGGGTGGCTACACCTTC.

About this clone itself: Other DNA sequences in this sample translate to the same CDR3. The V gene is TRBV11-2, the J gene TRBJ2-7; D gene ambiguous. This CDR3 comprises 12 residues. Germline values: CDR1 SGHAT, CDR2 FQNNGV. V lost 3 bases and J lost 2, with 5 bases in between. CDR3: CASSFDTYEQYF. Here the CDR3 DNA reads TGTGCCAGCAGCTTTGACACCTACGAGCAGTACTTC. Full variable domain (outside the CDR3, taken from reference TRBV11-2 and TRBJ2-7): EAGVAQSPRYKIIEKRQSVAFWCNPISGHATLYWYQQILGQGPKLLIQFQNNGVVDDSQLPKDRFSAERLKGVDSTLKIQPAKLEDSAVYLCASSFDTYEQYFGPGTRLTVT.

This chain connects TRBV11-2 to TRBJ2-7; D perhaps matches TRBD2 (6 bases). Germline CDR1 is SGHAT and CDR2 is FQNNGV. The CDR3 extends over 16 amino acids. The V end lost 3 bases, the J end lost 7 bases, and 22 bases lay between the germline ends. The CDR3 DNA follows: TGTGCCAGCAGCTTCACCGTGGGGGGTACAAGAGGGGAGCAGTACTTC. This sequence encodes CASSFTVGGTRGEQYF.

The rearrangement uses TRBV4-1 and TRBJ1-5, with D tentatively TRBD1 (5 bases). Germline-derived CDR1 and CDR2 are MGHRA and YSYEKL. Between the trimmed V and J ends, which lost 4 bases and 0 bases, there was a span of 10 bases. This CDR3 comprises 15 residues. The CDR3 loop reads CASSPDIDSNQPQHF. The CDR3 DNA reads as TGCGCCAGCAGCCCGGACATAGATAGCAATCAGCCCCAGCATTTT.

The gene calls are TRBV10-3 and TRBJ2-3; possibly TRBD1 for D (5 bases). This CDR3 region has 13 residues. V gave up 8 bases and J gave up 2 bases, with 11 bases separating them. Germline assignment: CDR1 ENHRY and CDR2 SYGVKD. The CDR3, as DNA: TGTGCCATCGGTTTGGGGCCCACAGATACGCAGTATTTT. This encodes CAIGLGPTDTQYF.

CDR3 region: CASSQSFRGSSGELFF. In nucleotides, the CDR3 is TGTGCCAGCAGCCAAAGTTTTCGGGGTTCTTCCGGGGAGCTGTTTTTT. This chain joins TRBV3-1 (or the pseudogene TRBV3-2) and TRBJ2-2; tentatively, D is TRBD2 (5 bases). Germline-derived CDR1 and CDR2 are LGHDT and YNNKEL (reference sequence). Trimming removed 2 bases from V and 6 bases from J, with 16 bases in between. This CDR3 has 16 amino acids.

The chain carries TRBV7-9 and TRBJ2-7; 9 bases are shared with TRBD1. The CDR3 extends over 15 amino acids. The germline CDR1 and CDR2 sequences are SEHNR and FQNEAQ (reference sequence). The V gene end was trimmed by 5 bases and the J gene end by 6 bases; junction bases not matched to a gene: 11. The CDR3 DNA follows: TGTGCCAGCAGCGCCCGGGACAGGGCTCCCGGCGAGCAGTACTTC. Amino acids: CASSARDRAPGEQYF.

J is TRBJ1-2 and V is TRBV4-1, with 7 positions matching TRBD1. CDR3 size: 14 residues. Germline V lookup: CDR1 MGHRA, CDR2 YSYEKL. V gave up 1 base and J gave up 8 bases; unmatched junction bases: 7. The CDR3 nucleotides read TGCGCCAGCAGCCAAGGTGACCGGGACAGCGGCTACACCTTC. This encodes CASSQGDRDSGYTF.

V usage is TRBV18 and J usage is TRBJ1-1, with TRBD1 matching 7 bases. This CDR3 is 15 amino acids long. Germline values: CDR1 KGHSH, CDR2 LQKENI. V dropped 4 bases and J dropped 5; count of bases not matched to a gene: 10. CDR3 residues: CASSRLQGLETEAFF. DNA for the CDR3: TGTGCCAGCTCACGGTTACAGGGGCTGGAAACTGAAGCTTTCTTT.

This chain connects TRBV7-2 to TRBJ1-5; D may be TRBD1 (5 bases). Germline values: CDR1 SGHTA, CDR2 FQGNSA. Trimming took 6 bases from V and 6 from J, leaving 15 bases between them. CDR3 size: 14 residues. This CDR3 is CASSEGRGGQPQHF. As DNA, the CDR3 is TGTGCCAGCAGTGAAGGGAGGGGTGGTCAGCCCCAGCATTTT.

The chain combines TRBV23-1 with TRBJ1-4, with 9 positions matching TRBD1. TRBV23-1 is designated an ORF whose function remains uncertain. The CDR3 runs to 18 residues. V was pared by 0 bases and J by 7 bases, with 12 bases of the junction left unmatched. CDR3 nucleotides: TGCGCCAGCAGTCAATCGGGAACAGGGGGCGAGGAAATTGAAAAACTGTTTTTT. This encodes CASSQSGTGGEEIEKLFF.

This chain uses TRBV14 with TRBJ1-4, with 7 bases aligning to TRBD1. The CDR3 contains 14 residues. Germline loops: CDR1 SGHDN, CDR2 FVKESK. V lost 2 bases and J lost 5; bases outside the gene matches: 2. This chain's CDR3 is CASSQIQGNEKLFF. The CDR3, as DNA: TGTGCCAGCAGCCAAATACAGGGGAATGAAAAACTGTTTTTT.

The rearrangement links TRBV18 to TRBJ2-3; no firm D call. Germline V lookup: CDR1 KGHSH, CDR2 LQKENI. This CDR3 spans 12 amino acids. V was shortened by 6 bases and J by 6 bases, with 10 bases between the two germline ends. The CDR3 nucleotides are TGTGCCAGCTCCTCAACTTCCGATACGCAGTATTTT. This gives the protein CASSSTSDTQYF.

V is TRBV9 and J is TRBJ1-2; D perhaps matches TRBD1 (5 bases). Germline V gene lookup returns CDR1 SGDLS and CDR2 YYNGEE. Trimming removed 2 bases from V and 0 bases from J, with 11 bases in between. The CDR3 contains 15 residues. Here the CDR3 reads CASSVETGANYGYTF. For the CDR3, the DNA is TGTGCCAGCAGCGTCGAAACAGGCGCTAACTATGGCTACACCTTC.

The J gene is TRBJ2-7, the V gene TRBV30, with 11 bases lining up with TRBD1. Germline values: CDR1 GTSNPN, CDR2 SVGIG (reference sequence). The CDR3 sequence is 15 residues long. The ends lost 2 bases at V and 4 bases at J; junction bases unmatched: 7. The CDR3 coding sequence is TGTGCCTGGAGTCTTGGACAGGGGGCTGGGTACGAGCAGTACTTC. Residues: CAWSLGQGAGYEQYF.

This chain uses TRBV7-9 with TRBJ2-3; TRBD2 might be the D (7 bases). With 7 bases removed from V and 3 bases from J, the gap between germline ends came to 17 bases. The CDR3 is 15 residues long. CDR1 SEHNR and CDR2 FQNEAQ come from the germline V gene (reference sequence). This CDR3 reads CASTRGEGGTDTQYF. The CDR3 bases are TGTGCCAGCACCCGAGGGGAGGGGGGAACAGATACGCAGTATTTT.

The chain recombines TRBV19 with TRBJ2-3; D perhaps matches TRBD2 (6 bases). Germline V CDR1 and CDR2: LNHDA, SQIVND (reference sequence). The CDR3 consists of 15 residues. The ends were cut back, 0 bases at V and 4 bases at J, with 11 bases in the middle. The CDR3 region is CASSIDELASDTQYF. CDR3 DNA: TGTGCCAGTAGTATAGATGAACTAGCATCAGATACGCAGTATTTT.

The chain carries TRBV27 and TRBJ1-2; TRBD1 agrees at 9 bases. CDR1 and CDR2 (germline): MNHEY, SMNVEV (reference sequence). V was pared by 6 bases and J by 4 bases, with 6 bases of the junction left unmatched. CDR3 size: 14 residues. CDR3 nucleotide sequence: TGTGCCAGCAGCTCCCGACAGGGGGGCTATGGCTACACCTTC. Protein: CASSSRQGGYGYTF.

Only a few counts were recorded for this clone. The chain joins TRBV9 to TRBJ2-3; 16 bases are shared with TRBD2. The CDR3 contains 22 residues. Germline lookup yields CDR1 SGDLS and CDR2 YYNGEE. Trimming took 0 bases from V and 0 from J; bases not matched to a gene: 13. The CDR3, as DNA: TGTGCCAGCAGCGTAGCTTTAGGGACTAGCGGGGGGGCCGGGACTAGCACAGATACGCAGTATTTT. It encodes CASSVALGTSGGAGTSTDTQYF.